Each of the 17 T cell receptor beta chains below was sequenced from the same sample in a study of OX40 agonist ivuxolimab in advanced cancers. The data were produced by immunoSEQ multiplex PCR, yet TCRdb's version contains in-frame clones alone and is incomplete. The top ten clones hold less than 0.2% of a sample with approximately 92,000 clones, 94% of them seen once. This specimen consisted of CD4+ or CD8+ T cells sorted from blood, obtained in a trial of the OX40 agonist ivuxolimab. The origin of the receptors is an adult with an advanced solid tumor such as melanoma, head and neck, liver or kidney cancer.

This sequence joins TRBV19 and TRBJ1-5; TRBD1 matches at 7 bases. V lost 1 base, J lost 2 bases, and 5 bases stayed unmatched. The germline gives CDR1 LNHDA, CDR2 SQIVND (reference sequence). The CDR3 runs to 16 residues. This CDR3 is CASSIGSGTGNQPQHF. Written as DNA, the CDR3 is TGTGCCAGTAGTATAGGATCAGGGACAGGCAATCAGCCCCAGCATTTT.

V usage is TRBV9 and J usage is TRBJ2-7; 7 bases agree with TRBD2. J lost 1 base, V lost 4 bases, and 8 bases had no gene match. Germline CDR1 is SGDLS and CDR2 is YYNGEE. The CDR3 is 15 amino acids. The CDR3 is CASSPLSGTSYEQYF. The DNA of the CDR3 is TGTGCCAGCAGCCCCCTAAGCGGGACTTCCTACGAGCAGTACTTC.

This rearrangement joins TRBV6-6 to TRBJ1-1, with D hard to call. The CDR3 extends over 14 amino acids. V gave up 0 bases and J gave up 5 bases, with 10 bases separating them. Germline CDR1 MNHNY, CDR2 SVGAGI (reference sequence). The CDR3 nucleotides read TGTGCCAGCAGTTACTCCAGGACGGGTACTGAAGCTTTCTTT. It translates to CASSYSRTGTEAFF.

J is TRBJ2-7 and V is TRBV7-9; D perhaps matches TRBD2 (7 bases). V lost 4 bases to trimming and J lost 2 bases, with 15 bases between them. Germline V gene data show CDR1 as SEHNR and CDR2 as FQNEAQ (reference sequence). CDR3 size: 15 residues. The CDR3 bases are TGTGCCAGCAGCTCCCTTCGGGGGGCGACCTACGAGCAGTACTTC. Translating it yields CASSSLRGATYEQYF. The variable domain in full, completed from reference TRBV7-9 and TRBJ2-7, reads DTGVSQNPRHKITKRGQNVTFRCDPISEHNRLYWYRQTLGQGPEFLTYFQNEAQLEKSRLLSDRFSAERPKGSFSTLEIQRTEQGDSAMYLCASSSLRGATYEQYFGPGTRLTVT.

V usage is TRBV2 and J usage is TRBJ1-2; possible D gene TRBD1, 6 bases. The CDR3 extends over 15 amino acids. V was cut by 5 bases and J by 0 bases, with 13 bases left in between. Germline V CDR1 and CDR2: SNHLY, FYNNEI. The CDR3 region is CASSRQVVPNYGYTF. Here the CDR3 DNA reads TGTGCCAGCAGTCGACAGGTGGTACCTAACTATGGCTACACCTTC.

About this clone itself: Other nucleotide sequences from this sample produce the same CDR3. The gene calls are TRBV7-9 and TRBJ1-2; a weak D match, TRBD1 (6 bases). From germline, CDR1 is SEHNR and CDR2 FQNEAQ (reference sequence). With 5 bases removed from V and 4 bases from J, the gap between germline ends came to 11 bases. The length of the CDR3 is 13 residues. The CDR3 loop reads CASSLQGAYGYTF. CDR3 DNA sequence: TGTGCCAGCAGCCTACAGGGAGCCTATGGCTACACCTTC.

CDR3 DNA sequence: TGTGCCAGCAGTTACGGGACAGGGTGGAATGAGCAGTTCTTC. It specifies CASSYGTGWNEQFF. The V call is TRBV6-5, the J call TRBJ2-1; 9 bases map to TRBD1. This CDR3 has 14 amino acids. Trimming cost V 2 bases and J 7 bases; bases outside gene matches: 3. The germline V gene has CDR1 MNHEY and CDR2 SVGAGI.

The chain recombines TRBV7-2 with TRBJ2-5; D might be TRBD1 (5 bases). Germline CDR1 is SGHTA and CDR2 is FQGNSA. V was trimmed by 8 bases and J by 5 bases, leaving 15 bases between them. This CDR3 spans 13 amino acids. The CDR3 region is CASSTGFRETQYF. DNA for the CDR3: TGTGCCAGCTCCACAGGCTTCCGGGAGACCCAGTACTTC.

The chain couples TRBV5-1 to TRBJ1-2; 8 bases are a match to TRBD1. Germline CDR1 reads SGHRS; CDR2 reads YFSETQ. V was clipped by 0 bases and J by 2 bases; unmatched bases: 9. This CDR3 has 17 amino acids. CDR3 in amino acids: CASSLEDRARQNYGYTF. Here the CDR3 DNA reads TGCGCCAGCAGCTTGGAGGACAGGGCAAGGCAGAACTATGGCTACACCTTC.

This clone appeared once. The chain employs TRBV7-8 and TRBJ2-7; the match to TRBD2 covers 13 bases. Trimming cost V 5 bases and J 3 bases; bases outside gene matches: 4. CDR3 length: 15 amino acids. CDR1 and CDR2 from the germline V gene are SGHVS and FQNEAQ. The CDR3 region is CASSTRTSGGYEQYF. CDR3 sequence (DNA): TGTGCCAGCAGCACACGGACTAGCGGGGGCTACGAGCAGTACTTC.

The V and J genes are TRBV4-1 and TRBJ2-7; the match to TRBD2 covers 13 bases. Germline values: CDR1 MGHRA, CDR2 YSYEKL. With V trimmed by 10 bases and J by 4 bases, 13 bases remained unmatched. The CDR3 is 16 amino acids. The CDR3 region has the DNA TGCGCCACCTCACTAGCGGGAGGGCCCGGGACATACGAGCAGTACTTC. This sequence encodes CATSLAGGPGTYEQYF.

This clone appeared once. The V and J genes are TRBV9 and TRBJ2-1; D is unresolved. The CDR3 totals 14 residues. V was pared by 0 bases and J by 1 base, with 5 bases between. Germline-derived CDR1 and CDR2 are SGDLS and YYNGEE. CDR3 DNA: TGTGCCAGCAGCGTAGGGGTGTCCTACAATGAGCAGTTCTTC. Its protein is CASSVGVSYNEQFF.

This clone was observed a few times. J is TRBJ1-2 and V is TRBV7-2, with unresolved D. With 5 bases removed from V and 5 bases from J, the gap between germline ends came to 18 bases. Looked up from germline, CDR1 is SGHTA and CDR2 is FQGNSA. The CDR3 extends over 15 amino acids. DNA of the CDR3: TGTGCCAGCAGCCTCAGCAGCGGTGGAAGGTATGGCTACACCTTC. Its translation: CASSLSSGGRYGYTF.

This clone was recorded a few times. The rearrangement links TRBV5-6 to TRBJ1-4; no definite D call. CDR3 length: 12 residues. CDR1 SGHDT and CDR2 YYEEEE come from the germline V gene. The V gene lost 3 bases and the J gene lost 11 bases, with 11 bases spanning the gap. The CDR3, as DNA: TGTGCCAGCAGCTACACCACTGGCAAACTGTTTTTT. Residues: CASSYTTGKLFF.

The CDR3 nucleotides read TGTGCCAGCAGCAGCCCAGGCAGCACAGATACGCAGTATTTT. Translating gives CASSSPGSTDTQYF. The V gene is TRBV5-5, the J gene TRBJ2-3; D remains ambiguous. The CDR3 sequence is 14 residues long. CDR1 SGHKS and CDR2 YYEKEE come from the germline V gene (reference sequence). The ends were cut back, 4 bases at V and 0 bases at J, with 9 bases in the middle.

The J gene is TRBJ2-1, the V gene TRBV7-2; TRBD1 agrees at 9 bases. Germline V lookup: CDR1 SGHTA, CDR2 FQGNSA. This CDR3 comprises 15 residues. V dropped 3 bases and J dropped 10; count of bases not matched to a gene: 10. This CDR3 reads CASSFGGQGLSEQFF. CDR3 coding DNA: TGTGCCAGCAGCTTTGGGGGACAGGGTCTGTCCGAGCAGTTCTTC. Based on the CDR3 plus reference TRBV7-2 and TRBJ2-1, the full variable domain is GAGVSQSPSNKVTEKGKDVELRCDPISGHTALYWYRQSLGQGLEFLIYFQGNSAPDKSGLPSDRFSAERTGGSVSTLTIQRTQQEDSAVYLCASSFGGQGLSEQFFGPGTRLTVL.

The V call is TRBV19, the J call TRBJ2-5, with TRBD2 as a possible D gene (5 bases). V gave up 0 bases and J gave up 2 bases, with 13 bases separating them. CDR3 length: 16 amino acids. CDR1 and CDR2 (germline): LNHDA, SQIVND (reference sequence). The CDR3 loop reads CASSIDRGVHQETQYF. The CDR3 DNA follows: TGTGCCAGTAGTATAGATCGGGGAGTGCATCAAGAGACCCAGTACTTC.